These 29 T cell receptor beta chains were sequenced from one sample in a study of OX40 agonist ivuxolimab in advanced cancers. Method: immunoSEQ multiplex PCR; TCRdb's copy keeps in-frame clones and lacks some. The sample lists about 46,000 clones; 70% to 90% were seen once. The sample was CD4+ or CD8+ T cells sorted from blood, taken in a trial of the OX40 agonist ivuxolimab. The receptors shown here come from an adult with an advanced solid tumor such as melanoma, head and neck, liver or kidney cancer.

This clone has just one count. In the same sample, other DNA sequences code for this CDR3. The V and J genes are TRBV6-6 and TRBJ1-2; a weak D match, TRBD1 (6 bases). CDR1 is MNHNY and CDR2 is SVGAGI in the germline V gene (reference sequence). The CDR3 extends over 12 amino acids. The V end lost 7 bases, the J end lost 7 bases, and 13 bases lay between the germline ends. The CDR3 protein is CASILDSFGYTF. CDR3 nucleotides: TGTGCCAGCATATTGGACAGTTTTGGCTACACCTTC.

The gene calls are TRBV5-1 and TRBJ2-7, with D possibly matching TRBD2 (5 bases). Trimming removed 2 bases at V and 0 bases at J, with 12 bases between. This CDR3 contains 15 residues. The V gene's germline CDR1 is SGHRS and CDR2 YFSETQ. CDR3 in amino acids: CASSFESGNSYEQYF. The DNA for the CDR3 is TGCGCCAGCAGCTTTGAAAGCGGCAACTCCTACGAGCAGTACTTC.

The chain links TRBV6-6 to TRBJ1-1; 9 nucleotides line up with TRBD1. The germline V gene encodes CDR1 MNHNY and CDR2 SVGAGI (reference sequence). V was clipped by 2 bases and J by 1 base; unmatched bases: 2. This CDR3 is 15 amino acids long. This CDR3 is CASSYETGGNTEAFF. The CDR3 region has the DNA TGTGCCAGCAGTTACGAGACAGGGGGGAACACTGAAGCTTTCTTT.

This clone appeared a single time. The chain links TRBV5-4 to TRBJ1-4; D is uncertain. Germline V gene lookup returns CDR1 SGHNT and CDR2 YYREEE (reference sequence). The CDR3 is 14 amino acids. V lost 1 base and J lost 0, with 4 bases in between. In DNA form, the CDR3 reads TGTGCCAGCAGCTTGCTTGCAACTAATGAAAAACTGTTTTTT. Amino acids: CASSLLATNEKLFF. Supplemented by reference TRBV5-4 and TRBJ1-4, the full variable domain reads ETGVTQSPTHLIKTRGQQVTLRCSSQSGHNTVSWYQQALGQGPQFIFQYYREEENGRGNFPPRFSGLQFPNYSSELNVNALELDDSALYLCASSLLATNEKLFFGSGTQLSVL.

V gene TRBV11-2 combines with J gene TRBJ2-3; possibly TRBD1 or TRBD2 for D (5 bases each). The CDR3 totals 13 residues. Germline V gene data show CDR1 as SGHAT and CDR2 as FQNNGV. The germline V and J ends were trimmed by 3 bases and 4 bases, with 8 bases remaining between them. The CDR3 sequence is CASSLGPADTQYF. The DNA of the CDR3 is TGTGCCAGCAGCTTGGGACCCGCAGATACGCAGTATTTT.

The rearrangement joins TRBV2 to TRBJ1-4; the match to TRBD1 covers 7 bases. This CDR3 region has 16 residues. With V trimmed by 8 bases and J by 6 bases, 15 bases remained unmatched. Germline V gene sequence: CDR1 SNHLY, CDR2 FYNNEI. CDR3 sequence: CASLFQGDGIYEKLFF. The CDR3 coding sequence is TGTGCCAGCCTTTTTCAGGGGGACGGTATCTATGAAAAACTGTTTTTT.

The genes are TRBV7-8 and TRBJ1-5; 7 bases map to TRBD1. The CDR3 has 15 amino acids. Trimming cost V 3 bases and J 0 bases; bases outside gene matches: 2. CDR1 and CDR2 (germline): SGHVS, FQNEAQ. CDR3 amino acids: CASSFDRASNQPQHF. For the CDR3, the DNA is TGTGCCAGCAGCTTCGACAGGGCTAGCAATCAGCCCCAGCATTTT. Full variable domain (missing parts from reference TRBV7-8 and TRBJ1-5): GAGVSQSPRYKVAKRGQDVALRCDPISGHVSLFWYQQALGQGPEFLTYFQNEAQLDKSGLPSDRFFAERPEGSVSTLKIQRTQQEDSAVYLCASSFDRASNQPQHFGDGTRLSIL.

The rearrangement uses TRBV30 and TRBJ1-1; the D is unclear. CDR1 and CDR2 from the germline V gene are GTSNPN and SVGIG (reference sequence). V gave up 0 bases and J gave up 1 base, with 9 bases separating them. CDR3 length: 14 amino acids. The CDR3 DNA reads TGTGCCTGGAGTGTCGGCAGCCAGAACACTGAAGCTTTCTTT. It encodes CAWSVGSQNTEAFF. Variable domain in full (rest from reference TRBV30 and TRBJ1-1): SQTIHQWPATLVQPVGSPLSLECTVEGTSNPNLYWYRQAAGRGLQLLFYSVGIGQISSEVPQNLSASRPQDRQFILSSKKLLLSDSGFYLCAWSVGSQNTEAFFGQGTRLTVV.

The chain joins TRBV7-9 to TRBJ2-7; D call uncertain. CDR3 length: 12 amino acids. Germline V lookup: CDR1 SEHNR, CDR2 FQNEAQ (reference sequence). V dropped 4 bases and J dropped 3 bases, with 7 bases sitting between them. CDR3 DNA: TGTGCCAGCAGCTCACAAAACTACGAGCAGTACTTC. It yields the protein CASSSQNYEQYF.

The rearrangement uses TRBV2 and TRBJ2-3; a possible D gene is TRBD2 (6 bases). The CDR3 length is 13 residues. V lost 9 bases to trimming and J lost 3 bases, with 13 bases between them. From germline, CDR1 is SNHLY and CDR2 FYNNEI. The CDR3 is CASMGGRTDTQYF. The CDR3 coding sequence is TGTGCCAGTATGGGGGGTCGGACAGATACGCAGTATTTT.

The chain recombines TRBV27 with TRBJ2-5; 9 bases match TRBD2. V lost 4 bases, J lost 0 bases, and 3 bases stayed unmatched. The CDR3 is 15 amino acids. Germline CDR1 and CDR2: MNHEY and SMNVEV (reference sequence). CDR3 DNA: TGTGCCAGCAGTTCCGCGGGGGGGTACCAAGAGACCCAGTACTTC. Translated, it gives CASSSAGGYQETQYF.

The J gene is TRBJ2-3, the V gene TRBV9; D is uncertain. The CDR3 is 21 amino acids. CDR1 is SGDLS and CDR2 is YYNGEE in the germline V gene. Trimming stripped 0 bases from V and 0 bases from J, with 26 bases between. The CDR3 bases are TGTGCCAGCAGCGTAGACACGAATCCTCCTACCACTCAGGATAGCACAGATACGCAGTATTTT. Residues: CASSVDTNPPTTQDSTDTQYF.

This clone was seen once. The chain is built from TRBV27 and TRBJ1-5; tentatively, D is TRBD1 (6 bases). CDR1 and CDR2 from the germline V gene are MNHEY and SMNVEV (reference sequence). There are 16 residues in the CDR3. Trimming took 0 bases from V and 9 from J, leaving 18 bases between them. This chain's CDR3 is CASSLSGAGAALPQHF. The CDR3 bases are TGTGCCAGCAGTTTATCTGGGGCAGGGGCGGCCCTGCCCCAGCATTTT.

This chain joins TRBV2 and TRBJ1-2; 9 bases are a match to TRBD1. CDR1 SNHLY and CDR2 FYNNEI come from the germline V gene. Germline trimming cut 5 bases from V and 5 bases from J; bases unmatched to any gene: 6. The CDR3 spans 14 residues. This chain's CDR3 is CASSLGQGLYGYTF. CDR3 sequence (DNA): TGTGCCAGCAGTTTGGGACAGGGTCTTTATGGCTACACCTTC.

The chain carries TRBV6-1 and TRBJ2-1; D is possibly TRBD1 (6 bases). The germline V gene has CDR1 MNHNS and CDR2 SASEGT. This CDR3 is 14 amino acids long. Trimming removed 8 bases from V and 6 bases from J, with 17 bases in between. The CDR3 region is CASGGMAVLNEQFF. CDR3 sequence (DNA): TGTGCCAGCGGGGGCATGGCGGTCCTCAATGAGCAGTTCTTC.

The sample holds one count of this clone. CDR3 coding DNA: TGTGCCAGCAGCTTAGGGGTTGGTAGCGGGACAGAGTATGAGCAGTTCTTC. It yields the protein CASSLGVGSGTEYEQFF. V usage is TRBV7-6 and J usage is TRBJ2-1, with D possibly TRBD2 on 8 matching bases. The CDR3 is 17 residues long. The V and J ends lost 1 base and 8 bases respectively, with 21 bases between them. Germline CDR1 and CDR2: SGHVS and FNYEAQ.

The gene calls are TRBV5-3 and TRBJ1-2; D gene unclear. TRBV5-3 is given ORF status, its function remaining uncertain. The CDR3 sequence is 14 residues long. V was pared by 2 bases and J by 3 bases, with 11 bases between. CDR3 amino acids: CARSLGTTDYGYTF. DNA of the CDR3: TGTGCCAGAAGCTTAGGAACGACCGACTATGGCTACACCTTC.

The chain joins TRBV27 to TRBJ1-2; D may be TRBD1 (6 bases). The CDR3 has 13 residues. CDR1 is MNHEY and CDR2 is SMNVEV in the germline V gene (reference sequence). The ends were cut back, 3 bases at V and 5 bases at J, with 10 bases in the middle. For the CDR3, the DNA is TGTGCCAGCAGTTTCAGCAGGGGATATGGCTACACCTTC. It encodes CASSFSRGYGYTF.

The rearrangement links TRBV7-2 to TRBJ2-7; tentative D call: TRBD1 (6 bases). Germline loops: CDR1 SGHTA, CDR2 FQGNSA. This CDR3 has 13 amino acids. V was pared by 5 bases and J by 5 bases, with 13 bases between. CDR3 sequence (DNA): TGTGCCAGCAGCGCTGTGGGGGCAAACGAGCAGTACTTC. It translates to CASSAVGANEQYF. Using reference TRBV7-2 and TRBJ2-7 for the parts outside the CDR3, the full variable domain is GAGVSQSPSNKVTEKGKDVELRCDPISGHTALYWYRQSLGQGLEFLIYFQGNSAPDKSGLPSDRFSAERTGGSVSTLTIQRTQQEDSAVYLCASSAVGANEQYFGPGTRLTVT.

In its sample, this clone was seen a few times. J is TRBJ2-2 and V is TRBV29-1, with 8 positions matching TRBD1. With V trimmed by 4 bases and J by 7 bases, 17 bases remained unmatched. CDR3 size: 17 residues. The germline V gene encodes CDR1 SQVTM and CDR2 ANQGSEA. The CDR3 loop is CSVVGSPGTGLGGELFF. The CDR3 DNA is TGCAGCGTTGTAGGGTCCCCCGGGACAGGCCTGGGCGGGGAGCTGTTTTTT.

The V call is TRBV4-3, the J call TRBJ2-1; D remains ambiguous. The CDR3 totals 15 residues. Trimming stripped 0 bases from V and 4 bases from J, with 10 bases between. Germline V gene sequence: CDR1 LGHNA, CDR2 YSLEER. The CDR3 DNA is TGCGCCAGCAGCCAAGATGGCTCGGATTACAATGAGCAGTTCTTC. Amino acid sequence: CASSQDGSDYNEQFF.

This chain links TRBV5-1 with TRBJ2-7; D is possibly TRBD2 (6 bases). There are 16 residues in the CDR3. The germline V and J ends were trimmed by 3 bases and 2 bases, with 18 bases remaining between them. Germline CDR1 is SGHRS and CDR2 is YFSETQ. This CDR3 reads CASSSTPRDLAYEQYF. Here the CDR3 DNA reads TGCGCCAGCAGCTCAACGCCCCGGGACTTAGCCTACGAGCAGTACTTC.

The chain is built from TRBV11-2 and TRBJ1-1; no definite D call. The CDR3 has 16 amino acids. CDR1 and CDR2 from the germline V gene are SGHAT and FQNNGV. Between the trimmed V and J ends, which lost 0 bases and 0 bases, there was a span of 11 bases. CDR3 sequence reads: CASSLDPAYMNTEAFF. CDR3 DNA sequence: TGTGCCAGCAGCTTAGATCCAGCCTATATGAACACTGAAGCTTTCTTT.

The CDR3 bases are TGTGCCAGCAGCTTTGGCGGGGCGGACTACGAGCAGTACTTC. Amino acids: CASSFGGADYEQYF. The gene calls are TRBV11-2 and TRBJ2-7; possibly TRBD2 for D (6 bases). Trimming took off 3 bases at V and 3 bases at J, with 12 bases between the two ends. Germline V lookup: CDR1 SGHAT, CDR2 FQNNGV. The CDR3 has 14 residues.

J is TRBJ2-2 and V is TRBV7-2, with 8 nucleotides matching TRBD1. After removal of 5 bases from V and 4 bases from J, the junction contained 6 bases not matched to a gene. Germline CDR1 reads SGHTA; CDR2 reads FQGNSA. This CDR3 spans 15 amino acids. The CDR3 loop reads CASSLTGDATGELFF. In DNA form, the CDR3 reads TGTGCCAGCAGCCTGACAGGGGATGCCACCGGGGAGCTGTTTTTT.

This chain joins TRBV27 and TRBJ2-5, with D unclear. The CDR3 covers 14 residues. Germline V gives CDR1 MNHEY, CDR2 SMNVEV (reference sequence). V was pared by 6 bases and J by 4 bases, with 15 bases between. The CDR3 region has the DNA TGTGCCAGCAGCCGATTGGGGTCGCGAGAGACCCAGTACTTC. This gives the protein CASSRLGSRETQYF.

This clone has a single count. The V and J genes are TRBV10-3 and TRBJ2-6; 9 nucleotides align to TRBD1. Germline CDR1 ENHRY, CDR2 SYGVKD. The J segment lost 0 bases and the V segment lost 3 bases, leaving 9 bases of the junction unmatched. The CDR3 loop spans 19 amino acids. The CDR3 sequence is CAISDPGTGSTSGANVLTF. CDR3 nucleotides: TGTGCCATCAGTGACCCCGGGACAGGGAGTACCTCTGGGGCCAACGTCCTGACTTTC.

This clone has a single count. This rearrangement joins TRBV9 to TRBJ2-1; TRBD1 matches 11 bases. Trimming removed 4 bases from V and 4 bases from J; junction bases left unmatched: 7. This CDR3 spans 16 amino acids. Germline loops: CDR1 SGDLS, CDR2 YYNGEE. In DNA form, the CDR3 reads TGTGCCAGCAGCCCCCGGACAGGGGGCGAGTACAATGAGCAGTTCTTC. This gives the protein CASSPRTGGEYNEQFF.

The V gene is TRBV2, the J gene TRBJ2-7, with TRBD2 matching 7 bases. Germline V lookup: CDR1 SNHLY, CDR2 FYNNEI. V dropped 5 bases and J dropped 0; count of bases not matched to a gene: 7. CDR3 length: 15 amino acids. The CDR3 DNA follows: TGTGCCAGCAGTTCAGAGCGGGGACTCTCCTACGAGCAGTACTTC. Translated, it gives CASSSERGLSYEQYF.